One and the same sample provided the 18 T cell receptor beta chains below, sequenced in a study of blood T cell repertoires in COVID-19. Profiled with immunoSEQ multiplex PCR; TCRdb holds only in-frame clones, not every one. The sample holds 250,000 or so clones; 70% to 90% are singletons and the top ten take 4%. The specimen was peripheral blood. These receptors were collected from a middle-aged man with acute or convalescent COVID-19.

The chain combines TRBV7-9 with TRBJ2-7, with 11 bases identical to TRBD1. The germline V gene encodes CDR1 SEHNR and CDR2 FQNEAQ (reference sequence). V lost 5 bases and J lost 5; bases outside the gene matches: 5. This CDR3 contains 14 residues. The CDR3 sequence: CASSNRDRGNEQYF. CDR3 sequence (DNA): TGTGCCAGCAGCAACCGGGACAGGGGGAACGAGCAGTACTTC.

The chain carries TRBV3-1 (or the pseudogene TRBV3-2) and TRBJ1-2; unclear D gene. Deletions cut 2 bases from V and 3 bases from J, with 4 bases between. The CDR3 spans 12 residues. Looked up from germline, CDR1 is LGHDT and CDR2 is YNNKEL (reference sequence). The CDR3 coding sequence is TGTGCCAGCAGCCAATCCGACTATGGCTACACCTTC. It encodes CASSQSDYGYTF.

The V call is TRBV7-2, the J call TRBJ1-1; 11 bases fit TRBD1. The CDR3 is made up of 15 amino acids. V lost 5 bases and J lost 5; bases outside the gene matches: 7. Germline assignment: CDR1 SGHTA and CDR2 FQGNSA. The CDR3 reads CASSQGQGAFTEAFF. The CDR3 coding sequence is TGTGCCAGCAGCCAAGGACAGGGGGCGTTTACTGAAGCTTTCTTT.

V usage is TRBV5-6 and J usage is TRBJ1-2; 10 bases align to TRBD1. This CDR3 spans 14 amino acids. Germline V gene lookup returns CDR1 SGHDT and CDR2 YYEEEE. The trim removed 5 bases at V and 8 bases at J, leaving 9 bases unmatched. The CDR3 DNA reads as TGTGCCAGCAGTTTCAGACAGGGGGCCGGGGGCTACACCTTC. It specifies CASSFRQGAGGYTF.

This chain uses TRBV7-2 with TRBJ1-6; 10 bases match TRBD1. The junction had 3 bases not matched to a gene; V was cut back by 3 bases and J by 7 bases. CDR1 and CDR2 from the germline V gene are SGHTA and FQGNSA. The CDR3 covers 15 residues. CDR3 amino acids: CASSFTGQGNSPLHF. The CDR3 DNA is TGTGCCAGCAGCTTCACGGGACAGGGGAATTCACCCCTCCACTTT.

The genes are TRBV24-1 and TRBJ2-3, with D tentatively TRBD1 (6 bases). This CDR3 is 14 amino acids long. Trimming stripped 5 bases from V and 0 bases from J, with 8 bases between. Germline CDR1 reads KGHDR; CDR2 reads SFDVKD. The CDR3 loop reads CATSVGGSTDTQYF. The CDR3 DNA is TGTGCCACCAGTGTAGGGGGTAGCACAGATACGCAGTATTTT.

This sequence joins TRBV14 and TRBJ2-1; TRBD2 matches at 11 bases. This CDR3 has 15 residues. With V trimmed by 4 bases and J by 8 bases, 7 bases remained unmatched. Germline V gene sequence: CDR1 SGHDN, CDR2 FVKESK. The CDR3 sequence is CASSPTSGRFHEQFF. The CDR3 region has the DNA TGTGCCAGCAGCCCTACTAGCGGGAGATTCCATGAGCAGTTCTTC.

The chain joins TRBV10-3 to TRBJ1-4; TRBD1 matches 8 bases. The CDR3 spans 16 residues. The V segment lost 5 bases and the J segment 3 bases; nucleotides outside the gene matches: 8. Germline V lookup: CDR1 ENHRY, CDR2 SYGVKD. The CDR3 sequence: CAISLTPGQANEKLFF. As DNA, the CDR3 is TGTGCCATCAGTTTAACCCCGGGACAGGCTAATGAAAAACTGTTTTTT.

The chain combines TRBV5-1 with TRBJ2-7, with D possibly being TRBD2 (5 bases). The CDR3 totals 14 residues. Germline V gives CDR1 SGHRS, CDR2 YFSETQ. V was trimmed by 5 bases and J by 1 base, leaving 13 bases between them. The CDR3 nucleotides are TGCGCCAGCAGGGAGGAACGACCATCCTACGAGCAGTACTTC. This encodes CASREERPSYEQYF.

The chain combines TRBV9 with TRBJ1-2, with 10 bases identical to TRBD1. There are 14 residues in the CDR3. The V and J ends lost 4 bases and 4 bases, in that order; junction bases with no gene match: 4. The germline CDR1 and CDR2 sequences are SGDLS and YYNGEE. The CDR3 sequence: CASSPTGGGYGYTF. CDR3 coding DNA: TGTGCCAGCAGCCCGACAGGGGGCGGCTATGGCTACACCTTC.

The chain joins TRBV27 to TRBJ1-6; 12 positions agree with TRBD1. From germline, CDR1 is MNHEY and CDR2 SMNVEV (reference sequence). V was clipped by 1 base and J by 10 bases; unmatched bases: 5. CDR3 length: 16 residues. The CDR3 nucleotides are TGTGCCAGCAGTTTATGGGGACAGGGGGCAGGGTCACCCCTCCACTTT. Translation: CASSLWGQGAGSPLHF.

J is TRBJ1-2 and V is TRBV5-1; D remains ambiguous. The CDR3 runs to 14 residues. Germline CDR1 reads SGHRS; CDR2 reads YFSETQ. V was shortened by 0 bases and J by 8 bases, with 14 bases between the two germline ends. Here the CDR3 reads CASSLGVAASGYTF. In DNA form, the CDR3 reads TGCGCCAGCAGCTTGGGGGTGGCGGCGTCAGGCTACACCTTC.

The chain carries TRBV5-1 and TRBJ2-5; the D gene is possibly TRBD1 (5 bases). Trimming removed 3 bases at V and 0 bases at J, with 15 bases between. In germline, CDR1 is SGHRS, CDR2 YFSETQ. This CDR3 contains 16 residues. The CDR3 DNA sequence: TGCGCCAGCAGCTCTCTTTCAGGGTCCAACCAAGAGACCCAGTACTTC. Protein sequence: CASSSLSGSNQETQYF.

The gene calls are TRBV5-7 and TRBJ2-7, with 7 bases matching TRBD1. TRBV5-7 qualifies as an ORF whose function is uncertain. The CDR3 has 12 amino acids. Trimming at V came to 10 bases and at J to 3 bases, leaving 7 bases not matched to a gene. The CDR3 DNA sequence: TGTGCCGAACAGGGGCCCGTCTACGAGCAGTACTTC. Translated, it gives CAEQGPVYEQYF.

This clone has more than one count but fewer than ten. V gene TRBV4-2 combines with J gene TRBJ2-1, with 7 bases that match TRBD1. With 0 bases clipped from V and 8 bases from J, the junction kept 10 bases outside the gene matches. The CDR3 totals 16 residues. Per germline, CDR1 LGHNA and CDR2 YNFKEQ. In nucleotides, the CDR3 is TGTGCCAGCAGCCAAGATGCAGGGGGTGTCGACGATGAGCAGTTCTTC. It codes for CASSQDAGGVDDEQFF.

The chain is built from TRBV24-1 and TRBJ1-1, with 9 bases fitting TRBD1. This CDR3 spans 12 amino acids. Germline assignment: CDR1 KGHDR and CDR2 SFDVKD. J lost 4 bases, V lost 9 bases, and 2 bases had no gene match. The CDR3 bases are TGTGCCACCTTGACAGGGGGCACTGAAGCTTTCTTT. It yields the protein CATLTGGTEAFF.

This chain links TRBV6-6 with TRBJ2-7, with TRBD2 matching over 8 bases. J gave up 2 bases and V 0 bases, and 6 bases lay outside the gene matches. The CDR3 length is 16 residues. Germline CDR1 MNHNY, CDR2 SVGAGI (reference sequence). Here the CDR3 reads CASSYSTGGTPYEQYF. The CDR3 region has the DNA TGTGCCAGCAGTTACTCAACGGGGGGGACCCCCTACGAGCAGTACTTC.

The chain's CDR3 is CASSLALGAIDTQYF. The CDR3 DNA sequence: TGTGCCAGCAGCTTAGCCCTGGGGGCCATAGATACGCAGTATTTT. The chain carries TRBV11-2 and TRBJ2-3; TRBD1 is a possible D gene (6 bases). Germline V CDR1 and CDR2: SGHAT, FQNNGV. The V gene lost 1 base and the J gene lost 5 bases, with 13 bases spanning the gap. This CDR3 comprises 15 residues.